Listed below are T cell receptor beta chains from one sample, sequenced in a study of shared clonotypes between healthy human individuals. Repertoires were generated with immunoSEQ multiplex PCR, while TCRdb's copy carries only in-frame clones and drops some. The table lists about 1.5 million clones, 95% to 99% of them singletons. Source material: naive CD4+ T cells sorted from blood. The receptors derive from a man aged 30 to 39 in good health. The CDR3 runs from the conserved cysteine through the conserved F or W. D genes are given only for firm matches. Clone size appears in some rows only: once, few, many, or a class for an expanded clone.

>NA|TRBJ2-5|TRBV25-1|NA
TGTGCCAGCAGCCACTGGACAGAAGAGACCCAGTACTTC
CASSHWTEETQYF
>NA|TRBJ2-2|TRBV19|NA
TGTGCCACCACACGAGGGGTACAGGCCGGGGAGCTGTTTTTT
CATTRGVQAGELFF
>NA|TRBJ2-5|TRBV2|TRBD2
TGTGCCAGCAGTGATGGCGGGGGAGAGACCCAGTACTTC
CASSDGGGETQYF
>once|TRBJ2-2|TRBV27|TRBD2
TGTGCCAGCAGTTGGTCCGTGACTAGCTGGAACACCGGGGAGCTGTTTTTT
CASSWSVTSWNTGELFF
>NA|TRBJ2-5|TRBV5-5|NA
TGTGCCAGCAATAGGGGGTCGATAGAGACCCAGTACTTC
CASNRGSIETQYF
>once|TRBJ2-7|TRBV29-1|NA
TGCAGTGTGTCGAGTACGGGCTACGAGCAGTACTTC
CSVSSTGYEQYF
>NA|TRBJ2-3|TRBV19|NA
TGTGCCAGTAGTAGCAGCGCTAGCACAGATACGCAGTATTTT
CASSSSASTDTQYF
>NA|TRBJ2-7|TRBV4-1|TRBD2
TGCGCCAGCAGCAAACTGGGACTAGCGGGACCCTACGAGCAGTACTTC
CASSKLGLAGPYEQYF
>NA|TRBJ1-5|TRBV7-8|TRBD1
TGTGCCAGCAGCTTACGGGACAGCGGTCAGCCCCAGCATTTT
CASSLRDSGQPQHF
>NA|TRBJ2-3|TRBV27|TRBD2
TGTGCCAGCAGTCCGGGACTAGCGGATTACACAGATACGCAGTATTTT
CASSPGLADYTDTQYF
>NA|TRBJ2-4|TRBV29-1|NA
TGCAGCGTTGAGGCTCGCGTAGCCAAAAACATTCAGTACTTC
CSVEARVAKNIQYF
>NA|TRBJ1-2|TRBV27|TRBD1
TGTGCCAGCAGTTTACTAGGGACAGGGGCGCGCTATGGCTACACCTTC
CASSLLGTGARYGYTF
>NA|TRBJ2-5|TRBV18|TRBD1
TGTGCCAGCTCACCACCGAACAGGGGGTATGTGGAGACCCAGTACTTC
CASSPPNRGYVETQYF
>NA|TRBJ1-1|TRBV9|NA
TGTGCCAGCAGCGTAGTAGGGGGGAACACTGAAGCTTTCTTT
CASSVVGGNTEAFF
>once|TRBJ2-1|TRBV5-3|TRBD2
TGTGCCAGAAGTTGCGGACTAGAGATTTCCTACAATGAGCAGTTCTTC
CARSCGLEISYNEQFF
>NA|TRBJ1-5|TRBV5-6|NA
TGTGCCAGCAGCTCCAGGGGAGGGGGCAATCAGCCCCAGCATTTT
CASSSRGGGNQPQHF
>NA|TRBJ2-1|TRBV28|TRBD2
TGTGCCAGTTTGACTAGCGGGAGGAACTCCTACAATGAGCAGTTCTTC
CASLTSGRNSYNEQFF